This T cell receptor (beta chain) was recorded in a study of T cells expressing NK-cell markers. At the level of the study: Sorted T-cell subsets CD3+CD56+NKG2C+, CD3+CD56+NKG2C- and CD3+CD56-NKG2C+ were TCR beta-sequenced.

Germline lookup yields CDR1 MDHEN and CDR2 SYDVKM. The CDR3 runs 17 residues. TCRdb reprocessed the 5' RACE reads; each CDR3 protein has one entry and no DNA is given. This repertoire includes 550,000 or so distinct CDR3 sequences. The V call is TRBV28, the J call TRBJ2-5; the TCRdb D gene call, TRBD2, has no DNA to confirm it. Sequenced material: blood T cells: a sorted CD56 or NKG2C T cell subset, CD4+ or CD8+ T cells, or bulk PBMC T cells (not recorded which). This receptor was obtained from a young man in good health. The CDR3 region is CASTQREAGHEQETQYF.